The T cell receptor beta chain under discussion was sequenced for a study of T cells in Graves' hyperthyroidism and ophthalmopathy. Overall study results and limits: Before onset, by a median of around six months, the model predicted ophthalmopathy. Most thyroid-expanded clonotypes above 0.001 were also found in blood.

The TCR beta CDR3 regions underwent amplification using RNA transcripts as the source. First-round RT-PCR targeting the TCR CDR3 was performed with the HTBI primer set. TCRdb redid the calling of the multiplex PCR reads with MiXCR, one entry per CDR3 protein. The table has 300,000 or so distinct CDR3 sequences, 17% seen once. The study included ophthalmopathy patients with Clinical Activity Score at least 3, NOSPECS grade at least 4 and duration under 3 months. Clinical symptoms, serum thyroxine and TRAb, thyroid ultrasound and orbital computed tomography together formed the diagnostic basis. The table lists this clonotype with many counts. Its antigen is unknown. The CDR3 sequence is 17 residues long. In germline, CDR1 is LNHNV, CDR2 YYDKDF (reference sequence). Trimming pared 0 bases from V and 1 base from J, leaving 16 bases between.

This chain connects TRBV15 to TRBJ2-7, with D perhaps matching TRBD1 or TRBD2 (7 bases each). The TCR was taken from a woman aged 60-75 years with Graves' ophthalmopathy. Sequencing was performed on blood. The CDR3 region has the DNA TGTGCCACCAGCAGAGATCTCAGGGGGAGGGATTCCTACGAGCAGTACTTC. It codes for CATSRDLRGRDSYEQYF.